These T cell receptor beta chains were read from a single sample in a study of cytomegalovirus exposure and HLA in healthy donors. The assay was immunoSEQ multiplex PCR, and TCRdb's table has in-frame clones only and misses some. The profile covers around 91,000 clones, with 55% to 75% appearing a single time and under 4% taken by the ten largest. Sequencing was performed on PBMCs. The source of these receptors is a man between 60 and 75 years old in good health and CMV-seronegative. The CDR3 runs from the conserved cysteine through the conserved F or W. The D gene is left open where the match is weak. Expanded clones are given a class, and other clones once, few, many or no size at all.

TRBV15	.	TRBJ2-3	.	TGTGCCACCAGCAGTATCGGGGGTGGTAACACAGATACGCAGTATTTT	CATSSIGGGNTDTQYF
TRBV30	.	TRBJ1-1	.	TGTGCCTGGAGCGTTCGGGGTAGGGAAGCTTTCTTT	CAWSVRGREAFF
TRBV19	.	TRBJ1-1	.	TGTGCCAGTAGTTATAACAGGGTATACACTGAAGCTTTCTTT	CASSYNRVYTEAFF
TRBV28	.	TRBJ1-2	few	TGTGCCAGCAGTTTGGGGGGGGGAGCTAACTATGGCTACACCTTC	CASSLGGGANYGYTF
TRBV5-1	TRBD1	TRBJ1-2	few	TGCGCCAGTAGGACAGGGTCCCTGGGGGCATATGGCTACACCTTC	CASRTGSLGAYGYTF
TRBV4-1	TRBD2	TRBJ2-1	.	TGCGCCAGCAGCCAAGGGACTAGCCCCTACAATGAGCAGTTCTTC	CASSQGTSPYNEQFF
TRBV6-1	TRBD2	TRBJ2-3	.	TGTGCCAGCAGTGAAGGGGCGGGGGGGCTCGATACGCAGTATTTT	CASSEGAGGLDTQYF
TRBV14	TRBD2	TRBJ2-7	.	TGTGCCAGCAGCCAAACTAGCGAGTACGAGCAGTACTTC	CASSQTSEYEQYF
TRBV18	.	TRBJ1-6	.	TGTGCCAGCTCACCAGCAGAAGATTCACCCCTCCACTTT	CASSPAEDSPLHF
TRBV2	TRBD1	TRBJ2-2	.	TGTGCCAGCAGTCGGAGACAGGGGGCTGTGACCGGGGAGCTGTTTTTT	CASSRRQGAVTGELFF
TRBV5-1	TRBD1	TRBJ2-1	.	TGCGCCAGCAGCGCCAGCCCGACAGGGGCTTACAATGAGCAGTTCTTC	CASSASPTGAYNEQFF
TRBV9	TRBD2	TRBJ2-3	.	TGTGCCAGCAGCGTGGTAGGCGAGACTAGCGGCGATACGCAGTATTTT	CASSVVGETSGDTQYF
TRBV4-1	TRBD1	TRBJ1-4	.	TGCGCCAGCAGCCAAGAGGGACAGGGGGGCGAAAAACTGTTTTTT	CASSQEGQGGEKLFF
TRBV11-2	TRBD1	TRBJ2-7	.	TGTGCCAGCAGCCGGGACAGGGATTTCGAGCAGTACTTC	CASSRDRDFEQYF
TRBV7-9	.	TRBJ1-5	.	TGTGCCAGCTGGGGCGGACAGAGGGGCCAGCCCCAGCATTTT	CASWGGQRGQPQHF
TRBV5-1	TRBD2	TRBJ2-3	.	TGCGCCAGCAGCCGTGGGGGAGCGGGAGATGTAGATACGCAGTATTTT	CASSRGGAGDVDTQYF
TRBV29-1	TRBD1	TRBJ2-3	.	TGCAGGGCTCGGGACAGGGACACAGATACGCAGTATTTT	CRARDRDTDTQYF
TRBV7-9	.	TRBJ1-2	.	TGTGCCAGCAGCTTCGATTTCTCGGGGGGTCCAATAGCTAACTATGGCTACACCTTC	CASSFDFSGGPIANYGYTF
TRBV29-1	.	TRBJ2-2	.	TGCAGCGTTGAGAGATCCGGGGAGCTGTTTTTT	CSVERSGELFF
TRBV2	.	TRBJ1-1	few	TGTGCCAGCATTCGGGACTCCGCTGAAGCTTTCTTT	CASIRDSAEAFF
TRBV19	TRBD1	TRBJ1-1	.	TGTGCCAGTAGCCCCCCTCTCCCGGGACAGGGTCTGTTAGTGGCTTTCTTT	CASSPPLPGQGLLVAFF
TRBV2	TRBD1	TRBJ2-7	few	TGTGCCAGCAGTGCATCAGGGGGCGGCTACGAGCAGTACTTC	CASSASGGGYEQYF
TRBV18	.	TRBJ1-6	.	TGTGCCAGCTCACCAATCAGCTCGGGCCAGGGTACAGATTCACCCCTCCACTTT	CASSPISSGQGTDSPLHF
TRBV2	TRBD1	TRBJ2-3	.	TGTGCCAGCAGTCGACAGGGACAAGTGTTTGGTACAGATACGCAGTATTTT	CASSRQGQVFGTDTQYF
TRBV10-2	.	TRBJ1-4	.	TGCGCCAGCACCCCCGCGGTGACTAATGAAAAACTGTTTTTT	CASTPAVTNEKLFF
TRBV27	.	TRBJ1-1	.	TGTGCCAGCAGTTTAAACCGGGAGACTGAAGCTTTCTTT	CASSLNRETEAFF
TRBV9	.	TRBJ2-2	.	TGTGCCAGCAGCGTTCGGGACATCAACACCGGGGAGCTGTTTTTT	CASSVRDINTGELFF
TRBV5-1	.	TRBJ1-3	few	TGCGCCAGCAGCCCCGCCGGGACACCCTCTGGAAACACCATATATTTT	CASSPAGTPSGNTIYF